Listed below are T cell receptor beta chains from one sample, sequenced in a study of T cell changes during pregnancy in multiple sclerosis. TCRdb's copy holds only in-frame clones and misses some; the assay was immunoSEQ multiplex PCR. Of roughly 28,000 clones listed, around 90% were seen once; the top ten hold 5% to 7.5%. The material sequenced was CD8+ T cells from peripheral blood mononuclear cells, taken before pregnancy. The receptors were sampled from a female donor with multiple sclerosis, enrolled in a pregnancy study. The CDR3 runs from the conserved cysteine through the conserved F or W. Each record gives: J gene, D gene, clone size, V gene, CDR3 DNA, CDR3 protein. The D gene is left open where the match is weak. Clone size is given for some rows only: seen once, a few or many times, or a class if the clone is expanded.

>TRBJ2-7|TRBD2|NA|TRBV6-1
TGTGCCAGCAGTGAACTAGCGGGAGCAGATGAGCAGTACTTC
CASSELAGADEQYF
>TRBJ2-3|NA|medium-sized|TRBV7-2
TGTGCCAGCAAGGGGGGCGGGAGTGGCGCAGATACGCAGTATTTT
CASKGGGSGADTQYF
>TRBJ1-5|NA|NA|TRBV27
TGTGCCAGCAGTCCCCGCCAAGGGGGTGCGGGTCAGCCCCAGCATTTT
CASSPRQGGAGQPQHF
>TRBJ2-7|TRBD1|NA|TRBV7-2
TGTGCCAGCAGCTTACCGGGACAGAGCTACGAGCAGTACTTC
CASSLPGQSYEQYF
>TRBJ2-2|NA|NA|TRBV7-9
TGTGCCAGCGCCGGTGGGGGAGGAGGTTACGGGGAGCTGTTTTTT
CASAGGGGGYGELFF
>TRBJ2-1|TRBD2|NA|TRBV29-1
TGCAGCGTCCCCCTAGCGGGGCGATACAATGAGCAGTTCTTC
CSVPLAGRYNEQFF
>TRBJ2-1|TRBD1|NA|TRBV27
TGTGCCAGCAGTTCGGACAGGGATTCCTACAATGAGCAGTTCTTC
CASSSDRDSYNEQFF
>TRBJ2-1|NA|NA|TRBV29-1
TGCAGCGTTAAGCTCCATAACAATGAGCAGTTCTTC
CSVKLHNNEQFF
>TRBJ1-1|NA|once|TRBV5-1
TGCGCCAGCAGCTTGCGGTGGCAGCGCGGCTGGAGGACTGAAGCTTTCTTT
CASSLRWQRGWRTEAFF
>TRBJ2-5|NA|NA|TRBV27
TGTGCCAGCAGTTCAGAAGGGGGTTCGGGGGAGACCCAGTACTTC
CASSSEGGSGETQYF
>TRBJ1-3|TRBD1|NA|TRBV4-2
TGTGCCAGCAGCCAAGATCAGGGGGCATCTGGAAACACCATATATTTT
CASSQDQGASGNTIYF
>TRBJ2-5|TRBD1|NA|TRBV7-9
TGTGCCAGCACCAGGAGCGTGTCGGGACAGTTGTTTGGAGAGACCCAGTACTTC
CASTRSVSGQLFGETQYF
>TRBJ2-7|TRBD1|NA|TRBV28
TGTGCCAGCAGTTTAGGACAGGAAACTTCCTACGAGCAGTACTTC
CASSLGQETSYEQYF
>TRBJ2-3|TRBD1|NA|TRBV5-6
TGTGCCAGCAGCCGAGAGGACAGGGCGTACACAGATACGCAGTATTTT
CASSREDRAYTDTQYF
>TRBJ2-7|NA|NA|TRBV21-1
TGTGCCAGCAGCCGGACTAGCGGGAGGTCCTACGAGCAGTACTTC
CASSRTSGRSYEQYF
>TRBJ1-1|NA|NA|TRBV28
TGTGCCAGCAGCCACGATAGGTGGAGGACTGAAGCTTTCTTT
CASSHDRWRTEAFF
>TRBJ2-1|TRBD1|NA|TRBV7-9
TGTGCCAGCAGCGACCGGGACAGACCCTACAATGAGCAGTTCTTC
CASSDRDRPYNEQFF
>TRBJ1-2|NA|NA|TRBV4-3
TGCGCCAGCAGCCAAGATCGGGGGGAAGGATATGGCTACACCTTC
CASSQDRGEGYGYTF
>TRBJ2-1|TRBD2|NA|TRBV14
TGTGCCAGCGGTCGGGAGGACTACAATGAGCAGTTCTTC
CASGREDYNEQFF
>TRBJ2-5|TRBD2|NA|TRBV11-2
TGTGCCAGCAGCGAAGCACTAGCGGGTCTGGAGACCCAGTACTTC
CASSEALAGLETQYF
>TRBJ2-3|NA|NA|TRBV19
TGTGCCACTAGCCCGGGCACAGATACGCAGTATTTT
CATSPGTDTQYF
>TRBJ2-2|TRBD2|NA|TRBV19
TGTGCCAGTAGTATTACTAGCGGTGTGGGCGGGGAGCTGTTTTTT
CASSITSGVGGELFF
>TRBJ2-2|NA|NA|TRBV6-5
TGTGCCAGCAGTTACTCGAGTACCGGGGAGCTGTTTTTT
CASSYSSTGELFF
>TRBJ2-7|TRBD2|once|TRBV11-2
TGTGCCAGCAGCTTTGCTAGCGGGACGTGGGGCGAGCAGTACTTC
CASSFASGTWGEQYF
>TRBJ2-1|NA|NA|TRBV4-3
TGCGCCAGCAGCCAAGACACAGGATACAATGAGCAGTTCTTC
CASSQDTGYNEQFF
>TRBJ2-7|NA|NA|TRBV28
TGTGCCAGCCGGAGGGAGAGTTTGTCGTCCCTCCGGTCCTACGAGCAGTACTTC
CASRRESLSSLRSYEQYF
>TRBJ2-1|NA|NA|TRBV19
TGTGCCAGTAGTAACCCCGGGAGCTACAATGAGCAGTTCTTC
CASSNPGSYNEQFF
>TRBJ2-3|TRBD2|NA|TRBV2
TGTGCCAGCAGACCCACTAGCGCAAGCACAGATACGCAGTATTTT
CASRPTSASTDTQYF
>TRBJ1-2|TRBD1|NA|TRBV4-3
TGCGCCAGCAGCCAAGGACAGGGTTATGGCTACACCTTC
CASSQGQGYGYTF
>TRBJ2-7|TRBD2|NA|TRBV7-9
TGTGCCAGCAGCTCCACATCAGGGCTAGCGGGAGTCGAGCAGTACTTC
CASSSTSGLAGVEQYF
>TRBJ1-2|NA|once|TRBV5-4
TGTGCCAGCAGCTTCGGGGAAGGGTTACGTGGCTACACCTTC
CASSFGEGLRGYTF
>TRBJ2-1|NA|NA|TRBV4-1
TGCGCCAGCAGCCAAGATCCGGGTGGGAGTCACTACAATGAGCAGTTCTTC
CASSQDPGGSHYNEQFF
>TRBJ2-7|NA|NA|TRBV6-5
TGTGCCAGCAGTTACTCGACTAGCTCCTACGAGCAGTACTTC
CASSYSTSSYEQYF
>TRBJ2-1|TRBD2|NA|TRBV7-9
TGTGCCAGCAGCTTAGATCGCAGCGAACTAGCGTTCATCTACAATGAGCAGTTCTTC
CASSLDRSELAFIYNEQFF
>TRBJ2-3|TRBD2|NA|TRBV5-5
TGTGCCAGCAGCTTACTAGCGGCTAGCACAGATACGCAGTATTTT
CASSLLAASTDTQYF
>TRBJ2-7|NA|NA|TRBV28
TGTGCCAGCAGTTTAGGGGGCAGGATCTCCTACGAGCAGTACTTC
CASSLGGRISYEQYF
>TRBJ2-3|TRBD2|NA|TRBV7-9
TGTGCCAGCACCTTCTTACGCGGCGGGAGTATCTCAGATACGCAGTATTTT
CASTFLRGGSISDTQYF